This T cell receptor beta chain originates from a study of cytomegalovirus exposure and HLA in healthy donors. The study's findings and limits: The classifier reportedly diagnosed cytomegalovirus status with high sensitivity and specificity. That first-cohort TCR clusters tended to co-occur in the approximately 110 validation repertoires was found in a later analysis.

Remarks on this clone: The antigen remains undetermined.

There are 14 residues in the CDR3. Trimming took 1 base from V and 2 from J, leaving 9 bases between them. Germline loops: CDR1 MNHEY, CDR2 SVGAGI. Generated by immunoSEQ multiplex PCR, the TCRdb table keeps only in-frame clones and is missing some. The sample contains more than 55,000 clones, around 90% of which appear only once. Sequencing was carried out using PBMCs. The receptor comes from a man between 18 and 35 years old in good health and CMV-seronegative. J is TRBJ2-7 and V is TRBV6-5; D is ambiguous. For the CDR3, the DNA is TGTGCCAGCAGTTACTTGTCCGCGACCTACGAGCAGTACTTC. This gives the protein CASSYLSATYEQYF.